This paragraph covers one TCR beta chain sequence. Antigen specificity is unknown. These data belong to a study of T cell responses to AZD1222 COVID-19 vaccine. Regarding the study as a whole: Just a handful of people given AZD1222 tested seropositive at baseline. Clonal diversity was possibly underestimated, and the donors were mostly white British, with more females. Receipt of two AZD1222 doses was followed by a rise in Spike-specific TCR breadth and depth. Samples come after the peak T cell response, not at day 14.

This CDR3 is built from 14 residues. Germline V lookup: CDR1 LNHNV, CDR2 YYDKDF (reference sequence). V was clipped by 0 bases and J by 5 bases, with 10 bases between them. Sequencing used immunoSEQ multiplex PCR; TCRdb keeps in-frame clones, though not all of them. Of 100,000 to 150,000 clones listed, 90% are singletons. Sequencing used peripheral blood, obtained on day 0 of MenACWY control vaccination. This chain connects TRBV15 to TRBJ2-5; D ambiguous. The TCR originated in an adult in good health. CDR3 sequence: CATSRDKGLETQYF. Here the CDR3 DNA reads TGTGCCACCAGCAGAGACAAAGGTCTTGAGACCCAGTACTTC. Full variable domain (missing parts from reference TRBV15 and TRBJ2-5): DAMVIQNPRYQVTQFGKPVTLSCSQTLNHNVMYWYQQKSSQAPKLLFHYYDKDFNNEADTPDNFQSRRPNTSFCFLDIRSPGLGDTAMYLCATSRDKGLETQYFGPGTRLLVL.